A single sample is the source of the 28 T cell receptor beta chains below, sequenced in a study of cytomegalovirus exposure and HLA in healthy donors (dated by TCRdb to about 2017). The method was the immunoSEQ multiplex PCR assay. As stored in TCRdb, this immuneACCESS dataset retains in-frame rearrangements with V and J assigned. A fraction of the clones does not appear; measured against another copy, unresolved V genes explain less than half of the discrepancy, and the remainder lacks a known reason. A total of roughly 120,000 clones appear in this sample, around 90% of them only once. The top ten constitute 1.5% to 2% of the sample. The sequenced material came from PBMCs. The source is a woman younger than 30 in good health and CMV-seronegative.

The J gene is TRBJ2-1, the V gene TRBV6-1; D ambiguous. With 2 bases removed from V and 4 bases from J, the gap between germline ends came to 9 bases. The CDR3 has 14 amino acids. Germline assignment: CDR1 MNHNS and CDR2 SASEGT. CDR3 in DNA: TGTGCCAGCAGTGAAATTTCAGTTTACAATGAGCAGTTCTTC. It specifies CASSEISVYNEQFF.

The chain has TRBV5-1 and TRBJ2-6; TRBD1 might be the D (6 bases). Germline CDR1 is SGHRS and CDR2 is YFSETQ. The CDR3 runs to 16 residues. V was trimmed by 5 bases and J by 0 bases, leaving 12 bases between them. The CDR3 region has the DNA TGCGCCAGCAGTCTTACAGGGAACTCTGGGGCCAACGTCCTGACTTTC. Translation gives CASSLTGNSGANVLTF.

The chain links TRBV7-8 to TRBJ1-2; D not certain. The CDR3 covers 17 residues. V lost 4 bases, J lost 0 bases, and 18 bases lay in between. Germline V CDR1 and CDR2: SGHVS, FQNEAQ. The CDR3 loop reads CASSSRLPQWANYGYTF. CDR3 sequence (DNA): TGTGCCAGCAGCTCCCGACTCCCTCAGTGGGCTAACTATGGCTACACCTTC.

J is TRBJ2-5 and V is TRBV20-1; no definite D call. The germline gives CDR1 DFQATT, CDR2 SNEGSKA (reference sequence). Trimming left V 5 bases short and J 2 bases short, with 6 bases between. CDR3 length equals 11 residues. The DNA of the CDR3 is TGCAGTGCTTCTAATCAAGAGACCCAGTACTTC. Encoded protein: CSASNQETQYF.

The chain couples TRBV29-1 to TRBJ2-3; 9 nucleotides line up with TRBD1. CDR1 is SQVTM and CDR2 is ANQGSEA in the germline V gene. V shed 3 bases and J 3 bases; nucleotides not matched to a gene: 4. CDR3 length equals 14 residues. This chain's CDR3 is CSVDSDRGTDTQYF. DNA of the CDR3: TGCAGCGTTGATTCGGACAGGGGAACAGATACGCAGTATTTT.

This rearrangement joins TRBV7-9 to TRBJ2-1; possible D gene TRBD1, 6 bases. The CDR3 has 12 amino acids. The germline V gene has CDR1 SEHNR and CDR2 FQNEAQ (reference sequence). V was clipped by 5 bases and J by 7 bases, with 9 bases between them. The CDR3 nucleotides are TGTGCCAGCAGCCCGACAGGAAATGAGCAGTTCTTC. This codes for CASSPTGNEQFF.

The rearrangement uses TRBV5-1 and TRBJ2-1; TRBD2 matches at 7 bases. The germline CDR1 and CDR2 sequences are SGHRS and YFSETQ. With 4 bases clipped from V and 8 bases from J, the junction kept 18 bases outside the gene matches. The CDR3 extends over 17 amino acids. The CDR3 spells CASSGGVARAPLDEQFF. Written as DNA, the CDR3 is TGCGCCAGCAGCGGGGGGGTAGCCCGAGCCCCCTTGGATGAGCAGTTCTTC. Full variable domain (remainder filled in from reference TRBV5-1 and TRBJ2-1): KAGVTQTPRYLIKTRGQQVTLSCSPISGHRSVSWYQQTPGQGLQFLFEYFSETQRNKGNFPGRFSGRQFSNSRSEMNVSTLELGDSALYLCASSGGVARAPLDEQFFGPGTRLTVL.

Only one count was recorded for this clone. The V call is TRBV7-2, the J call TRBJ2-7; possibly TRBD1 for D (5 bases). Germline V gives CDR1 SGHTA, CDR2 FQGNSA. V lost 5 bases to trimming and J lost 2 bases, with 16 bases between them. This CDR3 has 15 residues. CDR3 sequence reads: CASSLGHKSPYEQYF. Written as DNA, the CDR3 is TGTGCCAGCAGCCTTGGACACAAGAGCCCCTACGAGCAGTACTTC.

The genes are TRBV28 and TRBJ1-1; D is uncertain. V lost 4 bases to trimming and J lost 0 bases, with 3 bases between them. From germline, CDR1 is MDHEN and CDR2 SYDVKM. The CDR3 is 12 residues long. The CDR3 loop reads CASSSVNTEAFF. The CDR3 DNA sequence: TGTGCCAGCAGTTCTGTGAACACTGAAGCTTTCTTT.

This clone was detected only once. The chain carries TRBV29-1 and TRBJ1-1; tentative D call: TRBD1 (5 bases). This CDR3 contains 11 residues. Trimming removed 7 bases from V and 10 bases from J, with 16 bases in between. CDR1 is SQVTM and CDR2 is ANQGSEA in the germline V gene. The CDR3 loop is CSAGEVLAAFF. The CDR3 DNA reads TGCAGCGCGGGGGAGGTATTAGCAGCTTTCTTT.

The chain joins TRBV9 to TRBJ2-1; 11 nucleotides agree with TRBD2. V lost 2 bases, J lost 5 bases, and 3 bases stayed unmatched. Germline lookup yields CDR1 SGDLS and CDR2 YYNGEE. The CDR3 totals 15 residues. The chain's CDR3 is CASSVGTSGHNEQFF. The CDR3 DNA follows: TGTGCCAGCAGCGTTGGGACTAGCGGACACAATGAGCAGTTCTTC. Looking up the rest from reference TRBV9 and TRBJ2-1 gives the full variable domain: DSGVTQTPKHLITATGQRVTLRCSPRSGDLSVYWYQQSLDQGLQFLIQYYNGEERAKGNILERFSAQQFPDLHSELNLSSLELGDSALYFCASSVGTSGHNEQFFGPGTRLTVL.

The chain employs TRBV11-2 and TRBJ2-7, with 9 nucleotides matching TRBD1. The J segment lost 3 bases and the V segment lost 5 bases, leaving 8 bases of the junction unmatched. Per germline, CDR1 SGHAT and CDR2 FQNNGV. This CDR3 has 15 amino acids. CDR3 coding DNA: TGTGCCAGCAGCAGGGACAGGGAGGCTTTCTACGAGCAGTACTTC. Translated: CASSRDREAFYEQYF. Full variable domain (missing parts from reference TRBV11-2 and TRBJ2-7): EAGVAQSPRYKIIEKRQSVAFWCNPISGHATLYWYQQILGQGPKLLIQFQNNGVVDDSQLPKDRFSAERLKGVDSTLKIQPAKLEDSAVYLCASSRDREAFYEQYFGPGTRLTVT.

The CDR3: CAWSSPLTRDTQYF. CDR3 coding DNA: TGTGCCTGGAGTTCCCCCCTAACTAGAGATACGCAGTATTTT. V and J are TRBV30 and TRBJ2-3; possibly TRBD2 for D (5 bases). This CDR3 comprises 14 residues. With 2 bases removed from V and 5 bases from J, the gap between germline ends came to 14 bases. Germline loops: CDR1 GTSNPN, CDR2 SVGIG (reference sequence).

V gene TRBV6-6 combines with J gene TRBJ1-2; no reliable D call. CDR1 MNHNY and CDR2 SVGAGI come from the germline V gene (reference sequence). Trimming took off 0 bases at V and 8 bases at J, with 13 bases between the two ends. CDR3 length: 14 residues. CDR3 in amino acids: CASSYSRGSEGYTF. As DNA, the CDR3 is TGTGCCAGCAGTTACTCGAGAGGGTCTGAAGGCTACACCTTC.

V gene TRBV30 combines with J gene TRBJ2-7; D may be TRBD2 (5 bases). Germline V gives CDR1 GTSNPN, CDR2 SVGIG (reference sequence). V was cut by 3 bases and J by 0 bases, with 6 bases left in between. This CDR3 is built from 12 residues. CDR3 region: CAWRDSSYEQYF. As DNA, the CDR3 is TGTGCCTGGAGGGACTCCTCCTACGAGCAGTACTTC.

V is TRBV6-4 and J is TRBJ2-3; possible D gene TRBD2, 5 bases. Germline V CDR1 and CDR2: MRHNA, SNTAGT. This CDR3 comprises 13 residues. Trimming took off 3 bases at V and 4 bases at J, with 8 bases between the two ends. This chain's CDR3 is CASSDSGADTQYF. Written as DNA, the CDR3 is TGTGCCAGCAGTGATTCCGGGGCAGATACGCAGTATTTT.

V usage is TRBV11-2 and J usage is TRBJ1-5, with D hard to call. Trimming pared 2 bases from V and 1 base from J, leaving 3 bases between. This CDR3 has 13 residues. Per germline, CDR1 SGHAT and CDR2 FQNNGV. Here the CDR3 DNA reads TGTGCCAGCAGCTTAAGCAGCAATCAGCCCCAGCATTTT. Its protein product is CASSLSSNQPQHF. Full variable domain (outside the CDR3, taken from reference TRBV11-2 and TRBJ1-5): EAGVAQSPRYKIIEKRQSVAFWCNPISGHATLYWYQQILGQGPKLLIQFQNNGVVDDSQLPKDRFSAERLKGVDSTLKIQPAKLEDSAVYLCASSLSSNQPQHFGDGTRLSIL.

V gene TRBV10-2 combines with J gene TRBJ1-2; D gene ambiguous. V lost 10 bases to trimming and J lost 0 bases, with 15 bases between them. Germline CDR1 and CDR2: WSHSY and SAAADI. The CDR3 totals 14 residues. The DNA of the CDR3 is TGCGCCACCGTAGGAGGCGGAGCTAACTATGGCTACACCTTC. As protein: CATVGGGANYGYTF.

The J gene is TRBJ1-5, the V gene TRBV4-1, with a weak D call TRBD1 (6 bases). Germline V gene sequence: CDR1 MGHRA, CDR2 YSYEKL. Deletions cut 1 base from V and 6 bases from J, with 7 bases between. This CDR3 is 13 amino acids long. Here the CDR3 DNA reads TGCGCCAGCAGCCAAGGCAGGGGTCAGCCCCAGCATTTT. Amino acids: CASSQGRGQPQHF.

V and J are TRBV28 and TRBJ2-1; TRBD1 agrees at 10 bases. This CDR3 region has 15 residues. After removal of 5 bases from V and 4 bases from J, the junction contained 5 bases not matched to a gene. Germline loops: CDR1 MDHEN, CDR2 SYDVKM. DNA of the CDR3: TGTGCCAGCAGTACAGGACAGGGGGGATACAATGAGCAGTTCTTC. As protein: CASSTGQGGYNEQFF.

The rearrangement joins TRBV6-5 to TRBJ2-7; a possible D gene is TRBD1 (5 bases). V was trimmed by 8 bases and J by 1 base, leaving 12 bases between them. Germline V gene lookup returns CDR1 MNHEY and CDR2 SVGAGI. The CDR3 has 13 amino acids. The CDR3 loop is CASPEDISYEQYF. The CDR3 DNA reads TGTGCCAGCCCAGAGGACATATCCTACGAGCAGTACTTC.

V is TRBV6-5 and J is TRBJ2-5, with D tentatively TRBD2 (5 bases). CDR3 size: 14 residues. Trimming cost V 2 bases and J 1 base, with 8 bases left between them. The V gene's germline CDR1 is MNHEY and CDR2 SVGAGI. For the CDR3, the DNA is TGTGCCAGCAGTTACGGAGGCGGCCAAGAGACCCAGTACTTC. Protein sequence: CASSYGGGQETQYF.

This rearrangement joins TRBV30 to TRBJ1-2, with no clear D. Trimming pared 1 base from V and 5 bases from J, leaving 8 bases between. Germline CDR1 reads GTSNPN; CDR2 reads SVGIG (reference sequence). The CDR3 totals 12 residues. CDR3 residues: CAWSAGAYGYTF. CDR3 coding DNA: TGTGCCTGGAGTGCAGGTGCTTATGGCTACACCTTC.

In regard to this clone: The junction shows a germline mismatch at one end, possibly a read error. The chain has TRBV7-7 and TRBJ2-5; possible D gene TRBD2, 6 bases. This CDR3 has 16 amino acids. Germline V lookup: CDR1 SSHAT, CDR2 FNYEAQ (reference sequence). CDR3 sequence (DNA): TGTGCTAGCAGCTCCCCTGGTCTGGGGGGTCAAGAGACCCAGTACTTC. This translates into CASSSPGLGGQETQYF.

The V call is TRBV28, the J call TRBJ2-1; TRBD1 matches at 10 bases. V shed 6 bases, J shed 6 bases, and the junction held 8 bases outside the gene matches. Per germline, CDR1 MDHEN and CDR2 SYDVKM. The CDR3 has 15 residues. CDR3 amino acids: CASRAGTGAFNEQFF. The CDR3 coding sequence is TGTGCCAGCAGAGCCGGGACAGGGGCCTTCAATGAGCAGTTCTTC.

CDR3 in DNA: TGTGCCAGCAGTCCCAGGGACAGCCGCAGTGAAGAGCAGTACTTC. It translates to CASSPRDSRSEEQYF. The chain is built from TRBV28 and TRBJ2-7; 7 bases fit TRBD1. This CDR3 has 15 residues. The germline gives CDR1 MDHEN, CDR2 SYDVKM. The V segment lost 5 bases and the J segment 7 bases; nucleotides outside the gene matches: 14.

The chain carries TRBV6-1 and TRBJ2-3; 8 bases align to TRBD1. Trimming removed 3 bases from V and 4 bases from J; junction bases left unmatched: 6. There are 15 residues in the CDR3. Germline V gene data show CDR1 as MNHNS and CDR2 as SASEGT. The CDR3 sequence: CASSETGVVSDTQYF. Written as DNA, the CDR3 is TGTGCCAGCAGTGAGACAGGGGTTGTTTCAGATACGCAGTATTTT.

The genes are TRBV5-4 and TRBJ1-2; a weak D match, TRBD1 (6 bases). The germline V and J ends were trimmed by 0 bases and 2 bases, with 14 bases remaining between them. The length of the CDR3 is 16 residues. Germline V lookup: CDR1 SGHNT, CDR2 YYREEE (reference sequence). The CDR3 nucleotides read TGTGCCAGCAGCTTGGCTTCGCAGGGGAAGAACTATGGCTACACCTTC. Its protein product is CASSLASQGKNYGYTF.